These 20 T cell receptor beta chains came from one sample sequenced in a study of patients and donors after allogeneic stem cell transplantation. TCRdb re-derived calls from the RT-PCR reads in MiXCR, one entry per CDR3 protein. The data show about 150,000 distinct CDR3 sequences, about a third seen once. What was sequenced was blood, either unsorted or a sorted T cell fraction (not recorded which). The receptors come from a human donor who was either an allogeneic HSCT recipient or a stem cell or donor lymphocyte infusion donor (not recorded which). It is not recorded whose cells these are; they may come from a transplant donor.

This clonotype was seen only a few times. The chain is built from TRBV4-3 and TRBJ2-5; D is possibly TRBD1 or TRBD2 (5 bases each). The V gene lost 1 base and the J gene lost 1 base, with 13 bases spanning the gap. The CDR3 is made up of 16 amino acids. Germline-derived CDR1 and CDR2 are LGHNA and YSLEER. The CDR3: CASSQVPGGTQETQYF. DNA of the CDR3: TGCGCCAGCAGCCAAGTCCCTGGGGGAACCCAAGAGACCCAGTACTTC.

The chain couples TRBV20-1 to TRBJ2-1; tentatively, D is TRBD2 (6 bases). Trimming took 0 bases from V and 5 from J, leaving 14 bases between them. Looked up from germline, CDR1 is DFQATT and CDR2 is SNEGSKA (reference sequence). This CDR3 spans 15 amino acids. The CDR3 DNA reads TGCAGTGCTAGAGATTTTAAGGGACTGAACAATGAGCAGTTCTTC. Amino acid sequence: CSARDFKGLNNEQFF.

The chain has TRBV20-1 and TRBJ2-7; D ambiguous. This CDR3 spans 12 amino acids. The V end lost 3 bases, the J end lost 0 bases, and 6 bases lay between the germline ends. Germline V gene data show CDR1 as DFQATT and CDR2 as SNEGSKA (reference sequence). In DNA form, the CDR3 reads TGCAGTGCTAGCCCTAGCTCCTACGAGCAGTACGTC. It yields the protein CSASPSSYEQYV.

This clonotype was observed once. The CDR3 DNA reads TGTGCCAGCAGGGAGGGGACGCCAGATACGCAGTATTTT. It encodes CASREGTPDTQYF. The rearrangement uses TRBV12-3 or TRBV12-4 and TRBJ2-3, with D possibly TRBD2 on 6 matching bases. CDR3 size: 13 residues. Trimming shortened V by 6 bases and J by 4 bases, and 11 bases separated the two germline ends.

This chain connects TRBV12-3 or TRBV12-4 to TRBJ2-1; D unresolved. This CDR3 is built from 16 residues. The germline V and J ends were trimmed by 1 base and 2 bases, with 12 bases remaining between them. The CDR3 nucleotides read TGTGCCAGCAGTTTAGTAGTTGGGCTTGCCTACAATGAGCAGTTCTTC. Its protein product is CASSLVVGLAYNEQFF.

This clonotype has only one observation. The J gene is TRBJ2-2, the V gene TRBV7-3; perhaps D is TRBD1 or TRBD2 (5 bases each). Trimming cost V 5 bases and J 4 bases, with 17 bases left between them. In germline, CDR1 is SGHTA, CDR2 FQGTGA. The CDR3 is 16 amino acids. The CDR3 DNA reads TGTGCCAGCAGCGGTCCGGGACCTTTGGGCACCGGGGAGCTGTTTTTT. Translating gives CASSGPGPLGTGELFF.

The chain is built from TRBV12-3 or TRBV12-4 and TRBJ1-1; tentatively, D is TRBD1 (5 bases). With 6 bases removed from V and 7 bases from J, the gap between germline ends came to 12 bases. CDR3 length: 12 amino acids. This chain's CDR3 is CASSLVGVEAFF. The CDR3 DNA sequence: TGTGCCAGCAGCCTAGTAGGGGTTGAAGCTTTCTTT.

The chain uses TRBV4-3 and TRBJ1-6; D might be TRBD1 (5 bases). With 8 bases removed from V and 8 bases from J, the gap between germline ends came to 13 bases. Germline V gene lookup returns CDR1 LGHNA and CDR2 YSLEER. This CDR3 has 13 amino acids. Here the CDR3 DNA reads TGCGCCAGCCGGGCCACAGGTGATTCACCCCTCCACTTT. Translation: CASRATGDSPLHF.

The rearrangement joins TRBV12-3 or TRBV12-4 to TRBJ2-3; the match to TRBD2 covers 9 bases. The CDR3 consists of 16 residues. V gave up 4 bases and J gave up 2 bases; unmatched junction bases: 7. CDR3 DNA: TGTGCCAGCAGTTCCTGGACTAGCGAAGCCACAGATACGCAGTATTTT. This translates into CASSSWTSEATDTQYF.

The gene calls are TRBV12-3 or TRBV12-4 and TRBJ1-2; 9 bases line up with TRBD1. The CDR3 extends over 13 amino acids. The J segment lost 8 bases and the V segment lost 7 bases, leaving 8 bases of the junction unmatched. The CDR3 DNA follows: TGTGCCAGCACGGACAGGGGCACGTCAGGCTACACCTTC. This gives the protein CASTDRGTSGYTF.

This clonotype was seen more than once but under ten times. CDR3 sequence: CAISAGDSNQPQHF. The CDR3 nucleotides read TGTGCCATCAGCGCCGGCGATAGCAATCAGCCCCAGCATTTT. This chain connects TRBV10-3 to TRBJ1-5; D call uncertain. The CDR3 has 14 amino acids. Trimming stripped 6 bases from V and 0 bases from J, with 9 bases between. The germline V gene encodes CDR1 ENHRY and CDR2 SYGVKD.

This clonotype was detected only a few times. The J gene is TRBJ2-6, the V gene TRBV6-5, with TRBD1 matching 10 bases. The germline CDR1 and CDR2 sequences are MNHEY and SVGAGI. The CDR3 is 19 amino acids. V was clipped by 4 bases and J by 0 bases; unmatched bases: 9. The CDR3 bases are TGTGCCAGCAGTTTATTTCCGGGACAGGGGAGCTCTGGGGCCAACGTCCTGACTTTC. Translating it yields CASSLFPGQGSSGANVLTF.

The chain uses TRBV21-1 and TRBJ2-5. TRBV21-1 counts as a pseudogene. The CDR3 extends over 14 amino acids. The CDR3 coding sequence is TGTGCCAGCAGCAAGGGCACCGCCAGGATAACCCAGTACTTC. It encodes CASSKGTARITQYF.

This chain uses TRBV12-3 or TRBV12-4 with TRBJ2-2, with D possibly TRBD1 on 6 matching bases. CDR3 size: 17 residues. The V gene lost 5 bases and the J gene lost 1 base, with 17 bases spanning the gap. The CDR3, as DNA: TGTGCCAGCAGTCTCAGTTACAGGGCTGGGAACACCGGGGAGCTGTTTTTT. It yields the protein CASSLSYRAGNTGELFF.

This clonotype occurred a few times. The chain has TRBV2 and TRBJ1-2; possible D gene TRBD1, 5 bases. CDR3 size: 15 residues. V lost 1 base and J 4 bases, leaving 13 bases between the germline ends. Germline V gene data show CDR1 as SNHLY and CDR2 as FYNNEI. The CDR3 loop reads CASSEVGGYGYGYTF. DNA of the CDR3: TGTGCCAGCAGTGAAGTCGGGGGGTATGGCTATGGCTACACCTTC.

This clonotype was found a few times. The V gene is TRBV27, the J gene TRBJ1-1, with unresolved D. Trimming pared 3 bases from V and 6 bases from J, leaving 11 bases between. This CDR3 has 13 amino acids. CDR1 is MNHEY, CDR2 SMNVEV, per germline (reference sequence). CDR3 sequence: CASSLVPKAEAFF. The DNA for the CDR3 is TGTGCCAGCAGTTTGGTTCCGAAAGCTGAAGCTTTCTTT.

V and J are TRBV25-1 and TRBJ1-2; TRBD1 might be the D (6 bases). V lost 6 bases, J lost 6 bases, and 14 bases lay in between. Germline V gives CDR1 MGHDK, CDR2 SYGVNS. The CDR3 runs to 13 residues. The CDR3 bases are TGTGCCAGCAGGCCCCAGGGGAGGGATGGCTACACCTTC. Its translation is CASRPQGRDGYTF.

The V gene is TRBV28, the J gene TRBJ1-4, with D possibly TRBD1 on 5 matching bases. Germline CDR1 MDHEN, CDR2 SYDVKM. The CDR3 covers 14 residues. The V end was cut by 6 bases, the J end by 8 bases, with 16 bases between. The CDR3 sequence is CASSPWGESEKLFF. CDR3 bases: TGTGCCAGCAGCCCCTGGGGGGAGAGCGAAAAACTGTTTTTT. Full variable domain (rest looked up from reference TRBV28 and TRBJ1-4): DVKVTQSSRYLVKRTGEKVFLECVQDMDHENMFWYRQDPGLGLRLIYFSYDVKMKEKGDIPEGYSVSREKKERFSLILESASTNQTSMYLCASSPWGESEKLFFGSGTQLSVL.

This rearrangement joins TRBV12-3 or TRBV12-4 to TRBJ1-5, with 8 bases aligning to TRBD1. The V gene end was trimmed by 5 bases and the J gene end by 3 bases; junction bases not matched to a gene: 12. The CDR3 extends over 17 amino acids. The CDR3 sequence is CASSKKGQDVFNQPQHF. DNA for the CDR3: TGTGCCAGCAGTAAAAAGGGACAGGATGTTTTCAATCAGCCCCAGCATTTT.

The chain recombines TRBV4-1 with TRBJ2-5; TRBD2 is a possible D gene (6 bases). Germline CDR1 reads MGHRA; CDR2 reads YSYEKL. V dropped 0 bases and J dropped 5 bases, with 16 bases sitting between them. This CDR3 contains 16 residues. The CDR3 DNA reads TGCGCCAGCAGCCAAGATCTTCCCCGGGGGTCGGAGACCCAGTACTTC. This sequence encodes CASSQDLPRGSETQYF.